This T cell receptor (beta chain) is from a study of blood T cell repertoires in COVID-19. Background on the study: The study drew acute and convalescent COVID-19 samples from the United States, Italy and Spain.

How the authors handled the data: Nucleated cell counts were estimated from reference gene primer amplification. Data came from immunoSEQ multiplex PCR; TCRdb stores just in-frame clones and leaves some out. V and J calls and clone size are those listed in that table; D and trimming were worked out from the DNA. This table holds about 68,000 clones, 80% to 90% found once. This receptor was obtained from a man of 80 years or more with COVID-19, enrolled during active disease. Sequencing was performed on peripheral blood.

The CDR3 nucleotides read TGTGCCAGCAGTTTGGCAAGCGATGAGCAGTTCTTC. Its translation is CASSLASDEQFF. The J gene is TRBJ2-1, the V gene TRBV12-3 or TRBV12-4; D is ambiguous. The CDR3 is made up of 12 amino acids. Trimming removed 3 bases at V and 8 bases at J, with 8 bases between.